This record concerns one T cell receptor (beta chain) sequence. Antigen specificity is unknown. The entry originates in a study of shared clonotypes between healthy human individuals. The DNA input per sorted-subset replicate PCR was roughly 0.2 ug, corresponding to 25,000 to 35,000 T cell genomes. Sequenced by immunoSEQ multiplex PCR; TCRdb stores in-frame clones only, minus some. The sample holds about 2.3 million clones, less than 95% seen once. Study observations and caveats: Inspection by rarefaction showed sorted-subset sequencing to be incomplete despite large depth. Generation probabilities were higher for clonotypes shared across all four sorted-subset donors than for unshared ones.

Those who donated were healthy HIV-negative adults, with no recent acute infections or vaccinations reported. There are 16 residues in the CDR3. CDR1 is SGDLS, CDR2 YYNGEE, per germline. Germline trimming cut 0 bases from V and 5 bases from J; bases unmatched to any gene: 8. The chain links TRBV9 to TRBJ2-5; 9 nucleotides line up with TRBD2. What was sequenced was naive CD4+ T cells from PBMCs. The subset denotes: CD45RA+ positively selected. This clonotype was sampled from a man between 18 and 29 years old in good health. Some clones in this sample may be carry-over from other donors' samples. CDR3 bases: TGTGCCAGCAGCGTAGCAACGGGACTAGCTTTGGAGACCCAGTACTTC. Encoded protein: CASSVATGLALETQYF. Looking up the rest from reference TRBV9 and TRBJ2-5 gives the full variable domain: DSGVTQTPKHLITATGQRVTLRCSPRSGDLSVYWYQQSLDQGLQFLIQYYNGEERAKGNILERFSAQQFPDLHSELNLSSLELGDSALYFCASSVATGLALETQYFGPGTRLLVL.